This T cell receptor (beta chain) was identified during a study of blood T cells in healthy people across ages. V was trimmed by 4 bases and J by 0 bases, leaving 8 bases between them. The CDR3 covers 13 residues. Germline lookup yields CDR1 SGHRS and CDR2 YFSETQ. Sample-barcoded 5' priming and a J-beta primer mix drove a second PCR of about 7 to 12 cycles. A single record per CDR3 protein comes from TCRdb applying MiXCR to the 5' RACE reads. The sample has roughly 1,700,000 distinct CDR3 sequences; 25% to 30% are singletons. A few counts support this clonotype. Its specificity is unknown. Study-wide findings and caveats: Changes seen in expanded clonotypes were possibly confounded by donor CMV status left unknown.

The genes are TRBV5-1 and TRBJ2-7; D is uncertain. This receptor was taken from a woman aged 30 to 39 in good health. Sequencing was performed on blood. The CDR3 bases are TGCGCCAGCAGCGATTTAAGCTCCTACGAGCAGTACTTC. It codes for CASSDLSSYEQYF.